This T cell receptor (beta chain) was recorded in a study of shared clonotypes between healthy human individuals. Germline V gene sequence: CDR1 LNHNV, CDR2 YYDKDF (reference sequence). CDR3 length: 14 residues. The V end was cut by 6 bases, the J end by 1 base, with 13 bases between. Some clones are missing from TCRdb's copy, which holds only in-frame ones; the method was immunoSEQ multiplex PCR. This table holds over 850,000 clones, around three quarters found once. Whole-study results and caveats: Only blood underwent sampling, and tissue repertoires likely differ.

With regard to this clone: The target antigen is unknown.

This receptor was obtained from a man younger than 35 in good health. Some clones in this sample may be carry-over from other donors' samples. The V call is TRBV15, the J call TRBJ2-7; D uncertain. Specimen: memory CD4+ T cells from PBMCs. Subset of the sample: CD45RA-negative fraction. The DNA for the CDR3 is TGTGCCACCAGGGGGAAGACTGGTTCCTACGAGCAGTACTTC. It encodes CATRGKTGSYEQYF.